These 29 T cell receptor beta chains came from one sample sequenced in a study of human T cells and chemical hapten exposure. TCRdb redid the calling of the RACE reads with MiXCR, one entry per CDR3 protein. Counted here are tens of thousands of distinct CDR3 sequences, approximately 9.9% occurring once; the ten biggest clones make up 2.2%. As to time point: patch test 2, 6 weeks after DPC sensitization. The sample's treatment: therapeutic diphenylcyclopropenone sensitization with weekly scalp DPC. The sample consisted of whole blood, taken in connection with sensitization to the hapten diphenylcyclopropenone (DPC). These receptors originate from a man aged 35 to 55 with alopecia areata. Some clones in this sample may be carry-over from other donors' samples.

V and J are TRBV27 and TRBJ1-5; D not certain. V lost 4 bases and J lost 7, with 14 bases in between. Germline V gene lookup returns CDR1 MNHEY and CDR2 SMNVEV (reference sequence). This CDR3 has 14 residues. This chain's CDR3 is CASSSEPRGQPQHF. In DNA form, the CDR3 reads TGTGCCAGCAGTTCAGAACCGCGCGGGCAGCCCCAGCATTTT.

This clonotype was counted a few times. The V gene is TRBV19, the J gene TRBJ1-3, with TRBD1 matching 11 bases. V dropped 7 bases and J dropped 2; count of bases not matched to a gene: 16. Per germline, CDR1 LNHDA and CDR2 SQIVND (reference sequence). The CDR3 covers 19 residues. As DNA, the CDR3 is TGTGCCAGTAAACCAATCGGACAGGGGGCGGTTGCGGCTGGAAACACCATATATTTT. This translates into CASKPIGQGAVAAGNTIYF.

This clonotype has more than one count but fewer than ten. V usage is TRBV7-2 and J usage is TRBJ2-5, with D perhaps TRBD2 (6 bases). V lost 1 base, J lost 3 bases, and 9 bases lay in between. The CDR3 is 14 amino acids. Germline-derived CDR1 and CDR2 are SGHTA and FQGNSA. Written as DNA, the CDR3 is TGTGCCAGCAGCTTAGATTTAGCGGAAGAGACCCAGTACTTC. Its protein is CASSLDLAEETQYF.

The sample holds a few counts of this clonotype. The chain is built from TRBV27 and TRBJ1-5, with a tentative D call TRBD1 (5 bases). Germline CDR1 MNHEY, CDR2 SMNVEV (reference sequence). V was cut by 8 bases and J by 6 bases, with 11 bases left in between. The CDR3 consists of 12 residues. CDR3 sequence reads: CASGQGTQPQHF. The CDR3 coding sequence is TGTGCCAGCGGGCAGGGTACTCAGCCCCAGCATTTT.

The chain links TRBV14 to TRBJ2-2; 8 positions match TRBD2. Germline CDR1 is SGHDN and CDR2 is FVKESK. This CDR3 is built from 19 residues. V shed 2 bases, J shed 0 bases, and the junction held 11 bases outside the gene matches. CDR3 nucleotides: TGTGCCAGCAGCCAACCGACCCGCCCGGGACTAGCGAACACCGGGGAGCTGTTTTTT. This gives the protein CASSQPTRPGLANTGELFF.

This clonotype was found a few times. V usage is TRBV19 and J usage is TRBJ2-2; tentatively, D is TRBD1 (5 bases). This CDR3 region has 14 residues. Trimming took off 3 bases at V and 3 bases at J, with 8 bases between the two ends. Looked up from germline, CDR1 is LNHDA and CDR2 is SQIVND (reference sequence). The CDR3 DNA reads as TGTGCCAGTAGTATCGACAGATACACCGGGGAGCTGTTTTTT. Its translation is CASSIDRYTGELFF.

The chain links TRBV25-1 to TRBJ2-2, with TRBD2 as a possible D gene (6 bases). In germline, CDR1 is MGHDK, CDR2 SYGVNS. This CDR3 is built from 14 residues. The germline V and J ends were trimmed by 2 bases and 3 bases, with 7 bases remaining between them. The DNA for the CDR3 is TGTGCCAGCAGTGAACGGGGGTACACCGGGGAGCTGTTTTTT. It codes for CASSERGYTGELFF.

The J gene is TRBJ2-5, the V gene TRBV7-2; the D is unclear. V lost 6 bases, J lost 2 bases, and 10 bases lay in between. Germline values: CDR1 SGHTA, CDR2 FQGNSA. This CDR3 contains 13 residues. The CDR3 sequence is CASSSLVQETQYF. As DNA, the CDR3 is TGTGCCAGCAGTTCACTGGTACAAGAGACCCAGTACTTC. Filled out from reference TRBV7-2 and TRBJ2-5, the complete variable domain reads GAGVSQSPSNKVTEKGKDVELRCDPISGHTALYWYRQSLGQGLEFLIYFQGNSAPDKSGLPSDRFSAERTGGSVSTLTIQRTQQEDSAVYLCASSSLVQETQYFGPGTRLLVL.

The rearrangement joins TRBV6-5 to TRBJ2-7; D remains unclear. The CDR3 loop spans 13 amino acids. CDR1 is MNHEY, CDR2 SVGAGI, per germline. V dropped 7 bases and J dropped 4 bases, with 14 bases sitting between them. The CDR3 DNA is TGTGCCAGCAAAAAGGAGCCACCGTACGAGCAGTACTTC. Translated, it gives CASKKEPPYEQYF.

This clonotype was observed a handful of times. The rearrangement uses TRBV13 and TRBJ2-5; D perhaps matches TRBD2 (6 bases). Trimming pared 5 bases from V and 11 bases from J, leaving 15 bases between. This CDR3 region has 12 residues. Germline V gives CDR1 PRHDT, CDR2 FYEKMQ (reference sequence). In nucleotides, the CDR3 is TGTGCCAGCAGCGCTCGGTCGGGGGTACAGTACTTC. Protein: CASSARSGVQYF.

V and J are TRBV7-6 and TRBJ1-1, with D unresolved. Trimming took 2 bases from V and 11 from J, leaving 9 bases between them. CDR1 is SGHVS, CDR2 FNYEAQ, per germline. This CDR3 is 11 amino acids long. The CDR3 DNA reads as TGTGCCAGCAGCTTAAGAGGGCTCGCTTTCTTT. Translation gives CASSLRGLAFF.

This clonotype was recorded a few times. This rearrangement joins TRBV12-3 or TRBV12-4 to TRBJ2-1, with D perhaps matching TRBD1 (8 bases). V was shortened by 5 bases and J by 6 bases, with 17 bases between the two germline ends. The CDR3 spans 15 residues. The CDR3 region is CASSPYRGGINEQFF. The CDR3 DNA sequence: TGTGCCAGCAGTCCCTACAGGGGGGGGATCAATGAGCAGTTCTTC.

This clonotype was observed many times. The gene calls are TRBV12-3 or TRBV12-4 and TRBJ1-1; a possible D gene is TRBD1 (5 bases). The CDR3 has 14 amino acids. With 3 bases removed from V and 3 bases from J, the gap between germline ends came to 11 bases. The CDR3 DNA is TGTGCCAGCAGTTTTGGGGGTGGGCACACTGAAGCTTTCTTT. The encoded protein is CASSFGGGHTEAFF.

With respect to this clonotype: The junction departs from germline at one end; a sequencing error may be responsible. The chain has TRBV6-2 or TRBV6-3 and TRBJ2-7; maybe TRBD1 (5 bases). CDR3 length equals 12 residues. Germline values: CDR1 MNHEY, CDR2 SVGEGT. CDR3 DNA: TGTGCCAGCAGTTTTTCTACAGGCCCGGAGCACTTC. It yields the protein CASSFSTGPEHF.

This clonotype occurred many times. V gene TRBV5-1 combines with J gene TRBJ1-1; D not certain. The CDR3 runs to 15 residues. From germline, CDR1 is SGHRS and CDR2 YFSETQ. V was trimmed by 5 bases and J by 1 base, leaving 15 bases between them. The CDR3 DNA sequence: TGCGCCAGCAGGAAGGAATCGACGGGGAACACTGAAGCTTTCTTT. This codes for CASRKESTGNTEAFF.

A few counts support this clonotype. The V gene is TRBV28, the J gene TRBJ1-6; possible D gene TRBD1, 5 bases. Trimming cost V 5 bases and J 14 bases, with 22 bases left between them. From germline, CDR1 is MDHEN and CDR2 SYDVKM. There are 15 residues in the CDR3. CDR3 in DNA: TGTGCCAGCAGTCCGGGGACGGCATCGGGGTTCACCCTCCACTTT. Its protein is CASSPGTASGFTLHF.

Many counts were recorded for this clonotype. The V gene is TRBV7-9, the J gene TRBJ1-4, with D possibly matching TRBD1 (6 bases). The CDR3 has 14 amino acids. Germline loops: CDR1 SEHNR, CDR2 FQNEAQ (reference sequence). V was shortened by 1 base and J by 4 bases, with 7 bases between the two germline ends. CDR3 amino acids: CASSLGQVNEKLFF. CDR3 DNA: TGTGCCAGCAGCTTAGGACAGGTTAATGAAAAACTGTTTTTT.

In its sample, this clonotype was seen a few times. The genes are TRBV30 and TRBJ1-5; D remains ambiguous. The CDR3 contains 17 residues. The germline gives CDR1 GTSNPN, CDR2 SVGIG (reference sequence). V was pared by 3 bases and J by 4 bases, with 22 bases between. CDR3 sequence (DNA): TGTGCCTGGAGAGGGAAACACACGGCCTCCCCAAATCAGCCCCAGCATTTT. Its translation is CAWRGKHTASPNQPQHF.

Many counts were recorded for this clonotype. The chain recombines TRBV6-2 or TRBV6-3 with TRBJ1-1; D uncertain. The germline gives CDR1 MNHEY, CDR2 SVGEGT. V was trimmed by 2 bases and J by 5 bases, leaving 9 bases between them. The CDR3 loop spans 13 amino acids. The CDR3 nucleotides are TGTGCCAGCAGTTACCCAGGACGAACTGAAGCTTTCTTT. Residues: CASSYPGRTEAFF.

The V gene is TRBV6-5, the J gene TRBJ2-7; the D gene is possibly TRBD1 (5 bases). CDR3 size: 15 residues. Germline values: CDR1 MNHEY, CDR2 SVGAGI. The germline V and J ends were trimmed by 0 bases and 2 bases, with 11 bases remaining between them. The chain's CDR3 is CASSYSSPGTYEQYF. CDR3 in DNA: TGTGCCAGCAGTTACTCGAGTCCAGGGACCTACGAGCAGTACTTC.

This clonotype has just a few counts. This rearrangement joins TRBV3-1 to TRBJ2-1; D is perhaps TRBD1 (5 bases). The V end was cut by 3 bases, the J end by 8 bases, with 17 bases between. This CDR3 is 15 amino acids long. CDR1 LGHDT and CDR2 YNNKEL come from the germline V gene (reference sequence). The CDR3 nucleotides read TGTGCCAGCAGCCACCAGATAAGGGGAACAGATGAGCAGTTCTTC. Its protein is CASSHQIRGTDEQFF.

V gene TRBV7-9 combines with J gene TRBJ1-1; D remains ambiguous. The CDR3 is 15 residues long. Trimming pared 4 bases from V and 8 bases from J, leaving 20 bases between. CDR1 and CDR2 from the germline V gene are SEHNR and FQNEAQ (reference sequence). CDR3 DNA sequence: TGTGCCAGCAGCTCCGGACCCTTCGGAGGTGTGGAAGCTTTCTTT. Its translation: CASSSGPFGGVEAFF.

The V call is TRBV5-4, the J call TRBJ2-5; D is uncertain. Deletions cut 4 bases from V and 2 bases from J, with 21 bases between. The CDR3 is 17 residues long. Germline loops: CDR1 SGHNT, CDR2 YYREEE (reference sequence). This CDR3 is CASSPDPYSITQETQYF. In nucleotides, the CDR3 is TGTGCCAGCAGCCCAGACCCTTACTCTATAACTCAAGAGACCCAGTACTTC. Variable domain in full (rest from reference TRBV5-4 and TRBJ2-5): ETGVTQSPTHLIKTRGQQVTLRCSSQSGHNTVSWYQQALGQGPQFIFQYYREEENGRGNFPPRFSGLQFPNYSSELNVNALELDDSALYLCASSPDPYSITQETQYFGPGTRLLVL.

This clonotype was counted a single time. CDR3 protein: CASGFSFSGSLITGELFF. In DNA form, the CDR3 reads TGTGCTAGTGGTTTCTCCTTCAGCGGGAGCCTGATCACCGGGGAGCTGTTTTTT. The V call is TRBV12-5, the J call TRBJ2-2; TRBD2 aligns across 8 bases. The CDR3 runs to 18 residues. The junction had 13 bases not matched to a gene; V was cut back by 3 bases and J by 4 bases. The germline CDR1 and CDR2 sequences are LGHNT and FRNRAP.

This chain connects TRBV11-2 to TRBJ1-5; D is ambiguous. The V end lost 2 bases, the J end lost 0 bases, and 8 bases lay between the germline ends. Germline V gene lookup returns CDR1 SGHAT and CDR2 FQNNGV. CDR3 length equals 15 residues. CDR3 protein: CASSLSPHSNQPQHF. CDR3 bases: TGTGCCAGCAGCTTATCGCCTCATAGCAATCAGCCCCAGCATTTT. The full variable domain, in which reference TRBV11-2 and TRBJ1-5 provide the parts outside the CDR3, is EAGVAQSPRYKIIEKRQSVAFWCNPISGHATLYWYQQILGQGPKLLIQFQNNGVVDDSQLPKDRFSAERLKGVDSTLKIQPAKLEDSAVYLCASSLSPHSNQPQHFGDGTRLSIL.

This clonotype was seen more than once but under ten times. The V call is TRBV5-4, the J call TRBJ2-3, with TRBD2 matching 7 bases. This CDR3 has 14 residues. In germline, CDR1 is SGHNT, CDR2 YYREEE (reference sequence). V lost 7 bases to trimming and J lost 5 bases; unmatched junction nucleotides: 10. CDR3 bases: TGTGCCAGCGTTGGCGGGAGTGGAAAAGATACGCAGTATTTT. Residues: CASVGGSGKDTQYF.

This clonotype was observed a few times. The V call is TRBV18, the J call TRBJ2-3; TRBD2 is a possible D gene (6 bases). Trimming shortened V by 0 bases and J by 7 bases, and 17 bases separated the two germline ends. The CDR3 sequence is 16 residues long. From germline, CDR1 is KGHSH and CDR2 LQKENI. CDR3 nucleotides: TGTGCCAGCTCACCACCTAGCGGCATAGCAAGTAATACGCAGTATTTT. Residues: CASSPPSGIASNTQYF.

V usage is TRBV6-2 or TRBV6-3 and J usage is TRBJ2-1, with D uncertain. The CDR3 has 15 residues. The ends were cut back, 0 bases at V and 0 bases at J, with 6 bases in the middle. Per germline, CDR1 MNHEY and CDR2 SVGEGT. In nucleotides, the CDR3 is TGTGCCAGCAGTTACTCGCAGAGCTCCTACAATGAGCAGTTCTTC. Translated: CASSYSQSSYNEQFF.

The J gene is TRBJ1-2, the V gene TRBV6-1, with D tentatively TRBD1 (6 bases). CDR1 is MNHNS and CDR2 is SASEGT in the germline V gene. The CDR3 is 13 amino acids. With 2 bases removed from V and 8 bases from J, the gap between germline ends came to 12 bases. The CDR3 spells CASSELTGLGYTF. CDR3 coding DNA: TGTGCCAGCAGTGAACTGACAGGTCTAGGCTACACCTTC.